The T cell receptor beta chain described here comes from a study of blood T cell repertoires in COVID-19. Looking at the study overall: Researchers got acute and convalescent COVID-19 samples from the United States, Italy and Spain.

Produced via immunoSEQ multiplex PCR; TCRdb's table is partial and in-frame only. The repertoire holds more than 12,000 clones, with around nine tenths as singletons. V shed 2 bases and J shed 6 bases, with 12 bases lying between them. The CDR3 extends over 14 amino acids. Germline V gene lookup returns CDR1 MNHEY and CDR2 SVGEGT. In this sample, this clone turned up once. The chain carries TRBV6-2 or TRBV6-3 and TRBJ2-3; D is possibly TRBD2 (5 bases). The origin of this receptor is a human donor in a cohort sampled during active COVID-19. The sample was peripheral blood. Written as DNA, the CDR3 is TGTGCCAGCAGTTACGGTCTAGCTGGTGATACGCAGTATTTT. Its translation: CASSYGLAGDTQYF.